One and the same sample provided the 24 T cell receptor beta chains below, sequenced in a study of shared clonotypes between healthy human individuals. Produced via immunoSEQ multiplex PCR; TCRdb's table is partial and in-frame only. The table shows roughly 500,000 clones, with roughly four fifths occurring only once. The sample comprised PBMCs. Receptors were obtained from a woman between 40 and 50 years old in good health. Some clones in this sample may be carry-over from other donors' samples.

The genes are TRBV7-2 and TRBJ2-2; D not certain. This CDR3 has 16 residues. CDR1 SGHTA and CDR2 FQGNSA come from the germline V gene. V dropped 0 bases and J dropped 6 bases, with 14 bases sitting between them. CDR3 residues: CASSLAKLRVAGELFF. The CDR3 DNA follows: TGTGCCAGCAGCTTAGCTAAATTACGTGTCGCCGGGGAGCTGTTTTTT. The variable domain in full, completed from reference TRBV7-2 and TRBJ2-2, reads GAGVSQSPSNKVTEKGKDVELRCDPISGHTALYWYRQSLGQGLEFLIYFQGNSAPDKSGLPSDRFSAERTGGSVSTLTIQRTQQEDSAVYLCASSLAKLRVAGELFFGEGSRLTVL.

This clone was seen once. The chain links TRBV28 to TRBJ1-2; unclear D gene. CDR1 and CDR2 (germline): MDHEN, SYDVKM. Trimming left V 3 bases short and J 4 bases short, with 15 bases between. This CDR3 is built from 15 residues. The CDR3 DNA reads TGTGCCAGCAGTTTCGACATAGAGCGACCCTATGGCTACACCTTC. Its protein is CASSFDIERPYGYTF.

The rearrangement uses TRBV28 and TRBJ2-5, with a tentative D call TRBD1 (6 bases). This CDR3 has 13 residues. V gave up 7 bases and J gave up 2 bases, with 11 bases separating them. Germline V gives CDR1 MDHEN, CDR2 SYDVKM. The CDR3 spells CASTTTGQETQYF. DNA of the CDR3: TGTGCCAGCACCACGACAGGACAAGAGACCCAGTACTTC. Using reference TRBV28 and TRBJ2-5 for the parts outside the CDR3, the full variable domain is DVKVTQSSRYLVKRTGEKVFLECVQDMDHENMFWYRQDPGLGLRLIYFSYDVKMKEKGDIPEGYSVSREKKERFSLILESASTNQTSMYLCASTTTGQETQYFGPGTRLLVL.

The chain joins TRBV21-1 to TRBJ1-5; TRBD1 is the table's D call and was not checked against the DNA. TRBV21-1 is listed as a pseudogene. The CDR3 is 16 residues long. The CDR3 DNA reads as TGTGCCAGCAGCACTCCGGGACAGACTAGCAATCAGCCCCAGCATTTT. It translates to CASSTPGQTSNQPQHF.

The chain uses TRBV5-1 and TRBJ2-2; D gene uncertain. Germline CDR1 SGHRS, CDR2 YFSETQ. This CDR3 comprises 12 residues. The V end lost 4 bases, the J end lost 7 bases, and 8 bases lay between the germline ends. The DNA of the CDR3 is TGCGCCAGCAGCCTGGAATACGGGGAGCTGTTTTTT. Its translation: CASSLEYGELFF.

J is TRBJ1-2 and V is TRBV6-5, with 8 positions matching TRBD1. V was pared by 10 bases and J by 1 base, with 11 bases of the junction left unmatched. CDR1 is MNHEY and CDR2 is SVGAGI in the germline V gene. The CDR3 runs 15 residues. CDR3 amino acids: CATTTGAFGNYGYTF. DNA of the CDR3: TGTGCCACCACGACAGGGGCGTTTGGTAACTATGGCTACACCTTC.

The chain combines TRBV15 with TRBJ1-5; D call uncertain. Trimming removed 0 bases at V and 8 bases at J, with 11 bases between. The CDR3 consists of 14 residues. Germline CDR1 is LNHNV and CDR2 is YYDKDF (reference sequence). The CDR3 loop reads CATSRDMSLEPQHF. CDR3 in DNA: TGTGCCACCAGCAGAGATATGAGTTTAGAGCCCCAGCATTTT.

The rearrangement links TRBV7-9 to TRBJ2-1; D unresolved. The CDR3 contains 12 residues. In germline, CDR1 is SEHNR, CDR2 FQNEAQ (reference sequence). V dropped 8 bases and J dropped 2 bases, with 7 bases sitting between them. CDR3 sequence reads: CASSVTYNEQFF. For the CDR3, the DNA is TGTGCCAGCTCGGTTACCTACAATGAGCAGTTCTTC. Together with reference TRBV7-9 and TRBJ2-1, the CDR3 gives the full variable domain: DTGVSQNPRHKITKRGQNVTFRCDPISEHNRLYWYRQTLGQGPEFLTYFQNEAQLEKSRLLSDRFSAERPKGSFSTLEIQRTEQGDSAMYLCASSVTYNEQFFGPGTRLTVL.

A single count supports this clone. A much larger clone differs from this one at a single base, so this may be a read error. The V gene is TRBV19, the J gene TRBJ2-2, with TRBD2 as a possible D gene (6 bases). CDR1 LNHDA and CDR2 SQIVND come from the germline V gene (reference sequence). This CDR3 spans 14 amino acids. V was cut by 5 bases and J by 0 bases, with 7 bases left in between. The CDR3 protein is CASSVAANTGELFF. The DNA of the CDR3 is TGTGCCAGTAGTGTAGCGGCGAACACCGGGGAGCTGTTTTTT.

The chain recombines TRBV12-5 with TRBJ2-3, with D possibly TRBD2 on 5 matching bases. CDR1 LGHNT and CDR2 FRNRAP come from the germline V gene. Trimming left V 6 bases short and J 0 bases short, with 10 bases between. CDR3 length equals 14 residues. The CDR3 DNA sequence: TGTGCTAGTGGCTACGACTATAGCACAGATACGCAGTATTTT. Protein: CASGYDYSTDTQYF.

This clone was detected a few times. The chain is built from TRBV7-9 and TRBJ2-5, with D perhaps matching TRBD2 (6 bases). CDR1 is SEHNR, CDR2 FQNEAQ, per germline (reference sequence). Trimming took off 5 bases at V and 4 bases at J, with 17 bases between the two ends. The CDR3 consists of 15 residues. CDR3: CASSTPGAGGETQYF. The CDR3 DNA reads TGTGCCAGCAGCACGCCCGGGGCCGGGGGAGAGACCCAGTACTTC.

The V gene is TRBV15, the J gene TRBJ1-3; a possible D gene is TRBD1 (6 bases). Germline CDR1 LNHNV, CDR2 YYDKDF (reference sequence). Trimming stripped 8 bases from V and 4 bases from J, with 15 bases between. This CDR3 contains 14 residues. CDR3 amino acids: CATGKRQGGNTIYF. In DNA, the CDR3 is TGTGCCACCGGAAAGAGGCAGGGGGGAAACACCATATATTTT. Combining the CDR3 with reference TRBV15 and TRBJ1-3 gives the whole variable domain DAMVIQNPRYQVTQFGKPVTLSCSQTLNHNVMYWYQQKSSQAPKLLFHYYDKDFNNEADTPDNFQSRRPNTSFCFLDIRSPGLGDTAMYLCATGKRQGGNTIYFGEGSWLTVV.

Written as DNA, the CDR3 is TGCGCCAGCTTTACAGGGGGGAGAGAGACCCAGTACTTC. Protein product: CASFTGGRETQYF. The chain is built from TRBV5-1 and TRBJ2-5; 8 nucleotides line up with TRBD1. The junction had 6 bases not matched to a gene; V was cut back by 7 bases and J by 4 bases. The length of the CDR3 is 13 residues. Germline CDR1 SGHRS, CDR2 YFSETQ.

This chain joins TRBV12-5 and TRBJ2-5, with D possibly being TRBD1 or TRBD2 (5 bases each). The CDR3 totals 15 residues. Per germline, CDR1 LGHNT and CDR2 FRNRAP. V lost 2 bases and J 2 bases, leaving 12 bases between the germline ends. CDR3 protein: CASGLSLGEQETQYF. In nucleotides, the CDR3 is TGTGCTAGTGGTTTGTCACTGGGGGAACAAGAGACCCAGTACTTC.

The rearrangement joins TRBV5-1 to TRBJ2-5; the match to TRBD2 covers 8 bases. Trimming at V came to 6 bases and at J to 2 bases, leaving 3 bases not matched to a gene. The CDR3 contains 13 residues. Germline V CDR1 and CDR2: SGHRS, YFSETQ. This chain's CDR3 is CASNSGGQETQYF. In DNA form, the CDR3 reads TGCGCCAGCAACAGCGGGGGACAAGAGACCCAGTACTTC.

A remark on this clone: This sample also contains other DNA sequences that code for the same CDR3. The CDR3 DNA is TGTGCCAGCAGTTACAGCCCCTACGAGCAGTACTTC. This gives the protein CASSYSPYEQYF. This chain connects TRBV6-5 to TRBJ2-7; no clear D. V was clipped by 2 bases and J by 2 bases, with 4 bases between them. Germline V CDR1 and CDR2: MNHEY, SVGAGI. The CDR3 has 12 amino acids.

The gene calls are TRBV13 and TRBJ1-2; D gene unclear. Trimming stripped 4 bases from V and 2 bases from J, with 14 bases between. The CDR3 contains 15 residues. CDR1 PRHDT and CDR2 FYEKMQ come from the germline V gene (reference sequence). This CDR3 reads CASSSYQRPNYGYTF. In DNA, the CDR3 is TGTGCCAGCAGCTCCTATCAGAGACCCAACTATGGCTACACCTTC. Full variable domain (rest looked up from reference TRBV13 and TRBJ1-2): AAGVIQSPRHLIKEKRETATLKCYPIPRHDTVYWYQQGPGQDPQFLISFYEKMQSDKGSIPDRFSAQQFSDYHSELNMSSLELGDSALYFCASSSYQRPNYGYTFGSGTRLTVV.

The rearrangement uses TRBV28 and TRBJ1-2, with 7 positions matching TRBD1. Germline V lookup: CDR1 MDHEN, CDR2 SYDVKM. The CDR3 consists of 14 residues. V lost 5 bases to trimming and J lost 5 bases; unmatched junction nucleotides: 8. The CDR3 is CASSTGARGYGYTF. Written as DNA, the CDR3 is TGTGCCAGCAGTACAGGGGCGCGTGGGTATGGCTACACCTTC.

In this sample, this clone turned up a few times. V usage is TRBV9 and J usage is TRBJ1-1, with D perhaps matching TRBD1 (5 bases). The CDR3 covers 15 residues. Trimming took off 3 bases at V and 1 base at J, with 13 bases between the two ends. Germline CDR1 SGDLS, CDR2 YYNGEE. In nucleotides, the CDR3 is TGTGCCAGCAGCGCCTCGGGGGGGACGAACACTGAAGCTTTCTTT. It codes for CASSASGGTNTEAFF.

This clone showed up just once. The chain links TRBV2 to TRBJ2-1; TRBD2 aligns across 8 bases. The CDR3 is 17 residues long. Germline V gene sequence: CDR1 SNHLY, CDR2 FYNNEI. The trim removed 7 bases at V and 0 bases at J, leaving 11 bases unmatched. The DNA for the CDR3 is TGTGCCAGCATCGGGGGGGGCCCGGCCAGCTCCTACAATGAGCAGTTCTTC. Translating gives CASIGGGPASSYNEQFF.

In DNA form, the CDR3 reads TGTGCCAGCAGCCAAGAACTCCGCACAGATACGCAGTATTTT. Its protein product is CASSQELRTDTQYF. This chain links TRBV4-2 with TRBJ2-3, with D hard to call. The ends were cut back, 0 bases at V and 1 base at J, with 5 bases in the middle. Germline CDR1 reads LGHNA; CDR2 reads YNFKEQ. The CDR3 contains 14 residues.

J is TRBJ2-1 and V is TRBV6-6, with 10 bases fitting TRBD1. CDR1 and CDR2 from the germline V gene are MNHNY and SVGAGI (reference sequence). This CDR3 has 16 amino acids. V trimming: 4 bases; J trimming: 7 bases; junction bases outside the gene matches: 10. CDR3 loop: CASSLTGTGVKNEQFF. The CDR3 DNA reads as TGTGCCAGCAGTTTAACCGGGACAGGGGTGAAAAATGAGCAGTTCTTC.

The chain carries TRBV19 and TRBJ2-7, with 7 bases matching TRBD2. The CDR3 runs to 14 residues. Germline V lookup: CDR1 LNHDA, CDR2 SQIVND (reference sequence). V trimming: 3 bases; J trimming: 4 bases; junction bases outside the gene matches: 6. In nucleotides, the CDR3 is TGTGCCAGTAGTATGCGAGCGGGAAGGTACGAGCAGTACTTC. It translates to CASSMRAGRYEQYF.

This clone has just one count. The chain links TRBV7-9 to TRBJ2-3, with TRBD2 matching over 7 bases. The germline gives CDR1 SEHNR, CDR2 FQNEAQ (reference sequence). CDR3 length: 15 amino acids. Germline trimming cut 5 bases from V and 5 bases from J; bases unmatched to any gene: 10. The DNA for the CDR3 is TGTGCCAGCAGCCCCATACGCGGGAGAGGAGATACGCAGTATTTT. Translated: CASSPIRGRGDTQYF.